This T cell receptor (beta chain) was identified during a study of T cell responses to AZD1222 COVID-19 vaccine. Study-level information: Recipients boosted at about 4 weeks or about 12 weeks are pooled.

Sequenced by immunoSEQ multiplex PCR; TCRdb stores in-frame clones only, minus some. The data show about 130,000 clones, more than 70% seen once. The clonotype comes from an adult in good health. The sequenced sample was peripheral blood, obtained on day 0 of AZD1222 vaccination.

The CDR3 reads CASSEGWTEAFF. CDR3 nucleotides: TGTGCCAGCAGTGAAGGATGGACTGAAGCTTTCTTT. The chain combines TRBV6-1 with TRBJ1-1; D unresolved. Deletions cut 1 base from V and 5 bases from J, with 5 bases between. The germline V gene encodes CDR1 MNHNS and CDR2 SASEGT. The CDR3 has 12 residues.